Described below is a single T cell receptor (beta chain) sequence and its context. The data belong to a study of blood T cell repertoires in COVID-19. As for the study in general: COVID-19 samples from acute and convalescent phases originated in the United States, Italy and Spain. Nucleic acid was either cDNA or gDNA, and it came from T cells, B-cell-depleted T cells, or PBMCs.

In the authors' workflow: Quantification of nucleated cells was approximated via reference gene primer amplification. Assay used: immunoSEQ multiplex PCR; TCRdb lists only in-frame clones, some missing. V and J calls and clone size follow that table, whereas D and trimming were derived from the DNA. The sample shows over 150,000 clones, 80% to 90% of them seen only once. V was cut by 3 bases and J by 0 bases, with 5 bases left in between. There are 13 residues in the CDR3. The clonotype originates from a woman aged 60-70 years who had recovered from COVID-19. The chain couples TRBV12-3 or TRBV12-4 to TRBJ1-1; a weak D match, TRBD1 (5 bases). Sequencing used peripheral blood. The chain's CDR3 is CASSFRVNTEAFF. Written as DNA, the CDR3 is TGTGCCAGCAGTTTCAGGGTGAACACTGAAGCTTTCTTT.